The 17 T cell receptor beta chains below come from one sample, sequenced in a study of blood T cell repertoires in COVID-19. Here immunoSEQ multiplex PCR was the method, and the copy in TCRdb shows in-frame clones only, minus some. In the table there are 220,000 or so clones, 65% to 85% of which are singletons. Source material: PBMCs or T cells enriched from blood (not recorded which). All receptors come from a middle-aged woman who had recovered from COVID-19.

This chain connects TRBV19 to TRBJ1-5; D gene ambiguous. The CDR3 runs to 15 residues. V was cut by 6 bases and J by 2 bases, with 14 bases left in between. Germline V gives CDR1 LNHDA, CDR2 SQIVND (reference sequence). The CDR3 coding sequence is TGTGCCAGTAGCCTGCTGGGCTACGGCAATCAGCCCCAGCATTTT. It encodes CASSLLGYGNQPQHF.

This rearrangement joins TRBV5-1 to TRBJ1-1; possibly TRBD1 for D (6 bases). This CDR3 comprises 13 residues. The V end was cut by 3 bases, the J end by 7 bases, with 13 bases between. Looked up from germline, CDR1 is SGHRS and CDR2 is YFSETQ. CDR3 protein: CASSSDSTIEAFF. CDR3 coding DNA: TGCGCCAGCAGCTCGGACAGTACGATTGAAGCTTTCTTT.

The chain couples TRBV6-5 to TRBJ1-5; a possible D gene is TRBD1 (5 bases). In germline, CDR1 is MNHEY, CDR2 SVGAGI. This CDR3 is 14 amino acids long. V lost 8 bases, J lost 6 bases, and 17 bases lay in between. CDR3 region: CASASDSWGQPQHF. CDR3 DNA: TGTGCCAGCGCCTCCGACAGCTGGGGTCAGCCCCAGCATTTT.

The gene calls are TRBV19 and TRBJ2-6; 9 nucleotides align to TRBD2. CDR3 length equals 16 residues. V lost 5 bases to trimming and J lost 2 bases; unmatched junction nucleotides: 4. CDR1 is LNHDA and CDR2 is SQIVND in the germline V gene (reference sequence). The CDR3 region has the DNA TGTGCCAGTAGTTTGCTAGCGGGAACTGGGGCCAACGTCCTGACTTTC. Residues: CASSLLAGTGANVLTF.

CDR3 sequence reads: CATRPSAGNEQFF. CDR3 coding DNA: TGCGCCACCAGACCCTCTGCCGGCAATGAGCAGTTCTTC. V gene TRBV10-1 combines with J gene TRBJ2-1; D gene uncertain. The germline V gene has CDR1 WNHNN and CDR2 SYGVQD (reference sequence). The CDR3 is 13 amino acids. The V end lost 10 bases, the J end lost 6 bases, and 16 bases lay between the germline ends.

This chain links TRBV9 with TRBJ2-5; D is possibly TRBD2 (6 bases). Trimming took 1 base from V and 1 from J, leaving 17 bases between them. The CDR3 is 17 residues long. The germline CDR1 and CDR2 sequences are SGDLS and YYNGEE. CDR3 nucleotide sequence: TGTGCCAGCAGCGTAAAATTGGGGGAGGACGGCCAAGAGACCCAGTACTTC. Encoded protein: CASSVKLGEDGQETQYF.

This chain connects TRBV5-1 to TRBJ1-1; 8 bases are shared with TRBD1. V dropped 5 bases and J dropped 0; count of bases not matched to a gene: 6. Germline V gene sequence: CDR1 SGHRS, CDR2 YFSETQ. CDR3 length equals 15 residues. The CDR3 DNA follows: TGCGCCAGCAGTCCAAACAGGGGGATGAACACTGAAGCTTTCTTT. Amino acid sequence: CASSPNRGMNTEAFF.

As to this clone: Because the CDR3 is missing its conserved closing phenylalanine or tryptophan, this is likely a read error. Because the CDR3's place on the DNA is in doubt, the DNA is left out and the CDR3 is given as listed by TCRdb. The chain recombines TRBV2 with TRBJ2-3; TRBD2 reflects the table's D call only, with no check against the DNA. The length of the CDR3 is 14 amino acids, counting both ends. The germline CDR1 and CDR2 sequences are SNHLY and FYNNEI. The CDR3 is CASSGTGDGLAGVV.

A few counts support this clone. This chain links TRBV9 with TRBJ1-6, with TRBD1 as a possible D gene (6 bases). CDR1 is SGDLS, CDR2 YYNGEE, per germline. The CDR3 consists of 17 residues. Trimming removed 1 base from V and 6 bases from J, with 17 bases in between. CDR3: CASSVSVPGEINSPLHF. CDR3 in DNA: TGTGCCAGCAGCGTATCTGTGCCAGGGGAGATTAATTCACCCCTCCACTTT.

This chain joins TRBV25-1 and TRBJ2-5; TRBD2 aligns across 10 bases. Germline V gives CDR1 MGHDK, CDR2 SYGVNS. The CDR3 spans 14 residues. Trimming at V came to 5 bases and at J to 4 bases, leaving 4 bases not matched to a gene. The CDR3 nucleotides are TGTGCCAGCAGTCTAGCGGGAGTATCAGAGACCCAGTACTTC. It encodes CASSLAGVSETQYF.

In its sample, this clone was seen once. The CDR3, as DNA: TGTGCCAGCAGCTCAGCGGGGAACACCGGGGAGCTGTTTTTT. Translating gives CASSSAGNTGELFF. The V call is TRBV9, the J call TRBJ2-2; tentatively, D is TRBD2 (6 bases). Trimming took off 4 bases at V and 1 base at J, with 8 bases between the two ends. The CDR3 has 14 residues. The germline V gene encodes CDR1 SGDLS and CDR2 YYNGEE.

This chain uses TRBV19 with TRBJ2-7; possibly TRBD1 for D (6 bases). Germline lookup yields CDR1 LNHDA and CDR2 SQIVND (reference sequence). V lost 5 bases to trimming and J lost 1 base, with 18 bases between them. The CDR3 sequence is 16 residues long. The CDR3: CASSALTGGSSYEQYF. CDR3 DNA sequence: TGTGCCAGTAGTGCCCTTACTGGGGGCAGTTCCTACGAGCAGTACTTC.

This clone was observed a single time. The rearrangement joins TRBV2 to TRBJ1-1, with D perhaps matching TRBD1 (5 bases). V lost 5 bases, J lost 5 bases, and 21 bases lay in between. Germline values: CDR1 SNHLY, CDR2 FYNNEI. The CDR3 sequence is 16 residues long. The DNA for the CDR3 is TGTGCCAGCAGTTGGGGGGGAAGAGGGACCTTAACTGAAGCTTTCTTT. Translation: CASSWGGRGTLTEAFF. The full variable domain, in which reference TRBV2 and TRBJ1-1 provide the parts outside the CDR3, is EPEVTQTPSHQVTQMGQEVILRCVPISNHLYFYWYRQILGQKVEFLVSFYNNEISEKSEIFDDQFSVERPDGSNFTLKIRSTKLEDSAMYFCASSWGGRGTLTEAFFGQGTRLTVV.

The CDR3 region is CATSPHEANYGYTF. CDR3 DNA: TGTGCCACCTCCCCGCATGAGGCTAACTATGGCTACACCTTC. The V call is TRBV3-1 (or the pseudogene TRBV3-2), the J call TRBJ1-2; D remains ambiguous. The CDR3 is 14 residues long. The V and J ends lost 10 bases and 0 bases respectively, with 15 bases between them. CDR1 LGHDT and CDR2 YNNKEL come from the germline V gene (reference sequence).

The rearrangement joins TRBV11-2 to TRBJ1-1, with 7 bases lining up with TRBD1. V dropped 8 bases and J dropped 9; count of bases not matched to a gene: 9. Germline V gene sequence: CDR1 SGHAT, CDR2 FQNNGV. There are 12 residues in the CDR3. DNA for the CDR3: TGTGCCAGCTCGACAGGGTTCCCTAAAGCTTTCTTT. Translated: CASSTGFPKAFF.

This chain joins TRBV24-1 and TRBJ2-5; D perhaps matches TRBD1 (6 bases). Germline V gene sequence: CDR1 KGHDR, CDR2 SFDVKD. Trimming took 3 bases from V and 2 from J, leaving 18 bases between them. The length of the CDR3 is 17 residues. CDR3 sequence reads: CATSDTLLLDSQETQYF. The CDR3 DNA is TGTGCCACCAGTGATACTCTCCTCCTGGACAGTCAAGAGACCCAGTACTTC.

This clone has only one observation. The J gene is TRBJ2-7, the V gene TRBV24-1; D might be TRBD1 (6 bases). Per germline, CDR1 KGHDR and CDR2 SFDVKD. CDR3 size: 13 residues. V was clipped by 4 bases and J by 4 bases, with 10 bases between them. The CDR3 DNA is TGTGCCACCAGTGAGGCAGGGGCGTACGAGCAGTACGTC. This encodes CATSEAGAYEQYV.